Listed below are T cell receptor beta chains from one sample, sequenced in a study of T cells after yellow fever vaccination. TCRdb reprocessed the 5' RACE reads with MiXCR, giving one entry per CDR3 protein. The data hold more than 25,000 distinct CDR3 sequences, with 4.5% to 7% observed a single time. The sequencing here drew on PBMCs, either bulk or a sorted T-cell subset (CD4+, CD8+, memory, or dextramer-sorted; not recorded which), taken 15 days after the yellow fever booster vaccination. Every receptor here comes from a man under 40 who received the YFV17D yellow fever vaccine. Each CDR3 is given with its conserved first and last residue. Fields, in order: V gene, clone size, CDR3 length, J gene, D gene, CDR3 protein, CDR3 DNA. D genes are given only for firm matches. Only part of the rows carry a size: once, few, many, or a class if the clone is expanded.

TRBV20-1	many	15	TRBJ2-2	TRBD1	CSASSGQGLPGELFF	TGCAGTGCCTCCTCCGGACAGGGCCTTCCGGGGGAGCTGTTTTTT
TRBV20-1	-	15	TRBJ2-5	-	CCARDLIGQQETQYF	TGCTGTGCTAGAGATCTAATAGGACAGCAAGAGACCCAGTACTTC
TRBV5-6	many	14	TRBJ2-3	-	CASGLVGSTDTQYF	TGTGCCAGCGGGCTAGTAGGAAGCACAGATACGCAGTATTTT
TRBV30	many	18	TRBJ2-1	TRBD1	CACPARGSDRSSYNEQFF	TGTGCCTGTCCTGCCAGGGGGAGCGATCGTTCTTCCTACAATGAGCAGTTCTTC
TRBV20-1	many	15	TRBJ2-1	-	CSARVPGEGRYEQFF	TGCAGTGCTAGAGTTCCAGGGGAAGGCCGATATGAGCAGTTCTTC
TRBV7-6	many	13	TRBJ2-5	-	CASSQQGGETQYF	TGTGCCAGCAGCCAACAGGGAGGAGAGACCCAGTACTTC
TRBV18	medium-sized	14	TRBJ2-7	-	CASSLHPVSYEQYF	TGTGCCAGCTCACTTCATCCTGTCTCCTACGAGCAGTACTTC
TRBV7-2	many	15	TRBJ2-1	-	CASSPVGAGGNEQFF	TGTGCCAGCAGCCCCGTAGGGGCCGGAGGGAATGAGCAGTTCTTC
TRBV4-3	many	20	TRBJ2-7	TRBD2	CASSQDQSSFGGRAGYEQYF	TGCGCCAGCAGCCAAGATCAATCGAGTTTTGGGGGGAGGGCCGGGTACGAGCAGTACTTC
TRBV5-1	many	14	TRBJ1-1	-	CASSPSGRDTEAFF	TGCGCCAGCAGCCCGAGCGGACGGGACACTGAAGCTTTCTTT
TRBV27	many	14	TRBJ2-7	-	CASSLRSRLYEQYF	TGTGCCAGCAGTTTAAGAAGCCGACTCTACGAGCAGTACTTC
TRBV2	many	14	TRBJ1-5	-	CASRPGLSNQPQHF	TGTGCCAGTAGACCAGGGTTAAGCAATCAGCCCCAGCATTTT
TRBV4-2	many	17	TRBJ2-7	TRBD1	CASSQVFGTGASYEQYF	TGTGCCAGCAGCCAAGTGTTCGGGACAGGGGCTTCGTACGAGCAGTACTTC
TRBV15	medium-sized	12	TRBJ1-1	-	CATSGGGTEAFF	TGTGCCACCTCCGGAGGTGGCACTGAAGCTTTCTTT
TRBV7-2	many	16	TRBJ2-4	TRBD2	CASSPSGGVAKNIQYF	TGTGCCAGCAGCCCCTCGGGGGGGGTGGCCAAAAACATTCAGTACTTC
TRBV6-2/TRBV6-3	few	15	TRBJ2-3	TRBD2	CASSLGTSGADTQYF	TGTGCCAGCAGTTTGGGGACTAGCGGAGCGGATACGCAGTATTTT
TRBV21-1	many	14	TRBJ2-4	-	CASSPGMGRGIQYF	TGTGCCAGCAGCCCCGGCATGGGAAGGGGTATTCAGTACTTC
TRBV12-3/TRBV12-4	many	13	TRBJ2-1	-	CASRPHRSNEQFF	TGTGCCAGCAGGCCCCATCGGTCTAATGAGCAGTTCTTC
TRBV12-3/TRBV12-4	many	14	TRBJ2-1	TRBD1	CASSRRDRLNEQFF	TGTGCCAGCAGTCGCCGGGACAGGCTCAATGAGCAGTTCTTC
TRBV5-6	-	15	TRBJ1-4	-	CASSPGLLLDEKLFF	TGTGCCAGCAGCCCAGGGCTCCTGTTAGATGAAAAACTGTTTTTT
TRBV20-1	many	10	TRBJ2-1	-	CSALRIEQFF	TGCAGTGCCCTCCGCATTGAGCAGTTCTTC
TRBV5-6	many	13	TRBJ2-1	TRBD2	CASSLVLAVVQFF	TGTGCCAGCAGCTTGGTACTAGCGGTTGTGCAGTTCTTC
TRBV6-5	many	17	TRBJ2-3	TRBD2	CASSYSSSSGNTDTQYF	TGTGCCAGCAGTTACTCGAGCTCTAGCGGGAACACAGATACGCAGTATTTT
TRBV7-8	many	13	TRBJ2-5	-	CASQAQYQETQYF	TGTGCCTCTCAAGCCCAGTACCAAGAGACCCAGTACTTC
TRBV25-1	many	12	TRBJ2-7	-	CASSNYRYEQYF	TGTGCCAGCAGTAACTACCGCTACGAGCAGTACTTC
TRBV5-1	many	16	TRBJ1-1	TRBD1	CASSLGPGGVGTEAFF	TGCGCCAGCAGCTTGGGCCCAGGGGGCGTCGGCACTGAAGCTTTCTTT
TRBV29-1	many	10	TRBJ1-2	-	CSGYSDGYTF	TGCAGTGGTTACAGCGATGGCTACACCTTC
TRBV3-1	many	14	TRBJ2-7	TRBD1	CASSQRGPVYEQYF	TGTGCCAGCAGCCAAAGGGGGCCCGTCTACGAGCAGTACTTC